A single T cell receptor beta chain is shown here with its context. Antigen: not known. The data were obtained in a study of beta chain features in type 1 diabetes. The study's findings and limits: In comparison with healthy donors, patients had naive, central memory and Treg TCRB repertoires that appeared more similar. Type 1 diabetes patients had moderately but significantly shorter TCRB CDR3s in all four CD4+ subsets.

The CDR3 sequence is 16 residues long. Germline CDR1 SGDLS, CDR2 YYNGEE. With 0 bases removed from V and 0 bases from J, the gap between germline ends came to 11 bases. Sequencing targeted expressed TCRB transcripts, as all isolated RNA had been reverse transcribed. TCRdb keeps only in-frame clones here, not all; method: immunoSEQ multiplex PCR. The repertoire holds about 52,000 clones, with under 50% as singletons. The gene calls are TRBV9 and TRBJ2-3; D ambiguous. This sequence was found in a young man with type 1 diabetes. Sample: Tregs from blood. In DNA, the CDR3 is TGTGCCAGCAGCGTAGAATCACTTACTAGCACAGATACGCAGTATTTT. As protein: CASSVESLTSTDTQYF.